This is a list of T cell receptor beta chains from one sample in a study of tumor-infiltrating lymphocytes in oesophageal squamous cell carcinoma. TCRdb reanalysed the PCR reads using MiXCR and keeps one entry per CDR3 protein. The sample includes about 17,000 distinct CDR3 sequences, about 50% seen only once; the top ten take about 43%. Sequencing was carried out using normal esophageal tissue next to the tumor. Receptors were obtained from a female donor with esophageal squamous cell carcinoma. Each CDR3 is given with its conserved first and last residue. The order of the fields is CDR3 length, D gene, J gene, V gene, clone size, CDR3 DNA, CDR3 protein. D genes are given only for firm matches. Some rows have no size entry. The others give once, few or many, or a class for an expanded clone.

17 | TRBD2 | TRBJ2-1 | TRBV7-6 | . | TGTGCCAGCAGCTTGTTGGGACTAGCACAAGGAAGGGGTGAGCAGTTCTTC | CASSLLGLAQGRGEQFF
16 | . | TRBJ1-1 | TRBV11-2 | . | TGTGCCAGCAGCTTAGAGAGTTACAGACGGAACACTGAAGCTTTCTTT | CASSLESYRRNTEAFF
12 | . | TRBJ2-5 | TRBV7-6 | once | TGTGCCAGCAGCCCGGACTTGGAGACCCAGTACTTC | CASSPDLETQYF
11 | . | TRBJ2-5 | TRBV7-2 | many | TGTGCCAGCAGCCCGGGGACTACCCAGTACTTC | CASSPGTTQYF
14 | . | TRBJ1-1 | TRBV20-1 | . | TGCAGTGCTATTTACCCCGGGGCCTCAAACGTGGCTTTCTTT | CSAIYPGASNVAFF
16 | TRBD2 | TRBJ2-1 | TRBV6-2/TRBV6-3 | . | TGTGCCAGCAGTTACTTCGTGCTAGCGGGTTCCTACGAGCAGTTCTTC | CASSYFVLAGSYEQFF
17 | . | TRBJ2-1 | TRBV20-1 | . | TGCAGTGCTAGGTCTCCCGAGGGGGCGGGAGTTCGCAATGAGCAGTTCTTC | CSARSPEGAGVRNEQFF
14 | TRBD1 | TRBJ1-1 | TRBV6-2/TRBV6-3 | . | TGTGCCAGCAGCCGCGGGGGGACAGGGCCCGAAGCTTTCTTT | CASSRGGTGPEAFF
16 | TRBD1 | TRBJ2-5 | TRBV7-9 | . | TGTGCCAGCAGCCCCGGGACAGGGGGACTGAGGGAGACCCAGTACTTC | CASSPGTGGLRETQYF
18 | . | TRBJ1-3 | TRBV7-9 | many | TGTGCCAGCAGACCGGGGGGCCTTCCAACGAGCTCTGGAAACACCATATATTTT | CASRPGGLPTSSGNTIYF
17 | . | TRBJ2-1 | TRBV5-5 | many | TGTGCCAGCAGCTTGTCCGGGGGTCTGAGCTCCTACAATGAGCAGTTCTTC | CASSLSGGLSSYNEQFF
14 | . | TRBJ2-5 | TRBV7-2 | . | TGTGCCAGCAGCTCGAGGGGGATGGGAGAGACCCAGTACTTC | CASSSRGMGETQYF
15 | TRBD1 | TRBJ2-3 | TRBV7-8 | . | TGTGCCAGCAGCCTAATACCGGGACAGGCGAATGAGCAGTATTTT | CASSLIPGQANEQYF
14 | . | TRBJ2-4 | TRBV12-3/TRBV12-4 | . | TGTGCCAGCAGCCCGGGGTCCGGGGGCAATGAGCAGTACTTC | CASSPGSGGNEQYF
16 | TRBD2 | TRBJ2-1 | TRBV7-2 | . | TGTGCCAGCAGCCCTGTAACGGGGGGGACCTACAATGAGCAGTTCTTC | CASSPVTGGTYNEQFF
17 | . | TRBJ2-6 | TRBV25-1 | many | TGTGCCAGCAGTCAAACTACAGGGAGCTCTGGGGCCAACGTCCTGACTTTC | CASSQTTGSSGANVLTF